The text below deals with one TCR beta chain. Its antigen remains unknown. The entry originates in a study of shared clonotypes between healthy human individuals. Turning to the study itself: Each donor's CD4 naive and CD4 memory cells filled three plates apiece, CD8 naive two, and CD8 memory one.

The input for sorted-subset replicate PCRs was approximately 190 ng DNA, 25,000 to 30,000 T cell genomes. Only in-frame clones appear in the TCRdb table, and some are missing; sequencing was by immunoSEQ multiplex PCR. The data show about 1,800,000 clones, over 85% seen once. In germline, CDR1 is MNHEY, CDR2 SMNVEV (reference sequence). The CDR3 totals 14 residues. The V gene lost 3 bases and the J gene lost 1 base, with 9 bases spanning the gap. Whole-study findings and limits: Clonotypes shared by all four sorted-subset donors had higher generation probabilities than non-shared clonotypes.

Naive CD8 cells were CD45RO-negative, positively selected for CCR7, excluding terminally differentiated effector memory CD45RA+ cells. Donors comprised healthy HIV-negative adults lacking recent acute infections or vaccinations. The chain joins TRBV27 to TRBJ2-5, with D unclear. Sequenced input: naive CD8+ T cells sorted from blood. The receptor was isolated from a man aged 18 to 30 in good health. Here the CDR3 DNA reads TGTGCCAGCAGTTTCTACGGCCCCCAAGAGACCCAGTACTTC. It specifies CASSFYGPQETQYF.